Listed below are T cell receptor beta chains from one sample, sequenced in a study of blood T cell repertoires in COVID-19. Only in-frame clones appear in the TCRdb table, and some are missing; sequencing was by immunoSEQ multiplex PCR. This sample has approximately 250,000 clones, with about 86% found just once. The specimen sequenced was PBMCs or T cells enriched from blood (not recorded which). The receptor set was obtained from a young man with acute COVID-19. Each CDR3 is given with its conserved first and last residue. Fields, in order: V gene, J gene, clone size, D gene, CDR3 protein, CDR3 DNA. D genes are given only for firm matches. The size of a clone is reported for some rows only, either as once, few or many, or as a class for expanded clones.

TRBV5-4	TRBJ1-1	.	TRBD1	CASSAVGTGDAFF	TGTGCCAGCAGCGCCGTCGGGACAGGGGATGCTTTCTTT
TRBV6-5	TRBJ1-2	few	.	CASSYSRKDNGYTF	TGTGCCAGCAGTTACTCGAGAAAGGACAATGGCTACACCTTC
TRBV7-2	TRBJ1-1	.	TRBD1	CASRWTGPGDTEAFF	TGTGCCAGCAGGTGGACAGGCCCCGGGGACACTGAAGCTTTCTTT
TRBV28	TRBJ1-2	.	TRBD1	CASRPLDREAYGYTF	TGTGCCAGCAGACCACTCGACAGGGAGGCCTATGGCTACACCTTC
TRBV5-4	TRBJ1-5	once	TRBD1	CASSSQGSNQPQHF	TGTGCCAGCAGCTCACAGGGGAGCAATCAGCCCCAGCATTTT
TRBV19	TRBJ2-1	few	TRBD2	CASSILTSGRKDEQFF	TGTGCCAGTAGTATTCTTACTAGCGGGAGGAAGGATGAGCAGTTCTTC
TRBV5-5	TRBJ1-1	.	.	CASSSKVRGNTEAFF	TGTGCCAGCAGCTCTAAAGTGCGGGGCAACACTGAAGCTTTCTTT
TRBV7-2	TRBJ2-1	.	.	CASSLALGRNEQFF	TGTGCCAGCAGCTTAGCGCTAGGCCGCAATGAGCAGTTCTTC
TRBV5-1	TRBJ1-2	.	.	CASSLARESSGYTF	TGCGCCAGCAGCTTGGCCCGGGAATCCAGTGGCTACACCTTC
TRBV24-1	TRBJ1-2	.	.	CATSDSDIGGRHGYTF	TGTGCCACCAGTGATTCGGACATCGGGGGGCGCCATGGCTACACCTTC
TRBV7-9	TRBJ2-3	.	TRBD1	CASTRGDRGADTQYF	TGTGCCAGCACTCGGGGGGACAGGGGTGCAGATACGCAGTATTTT
TRBV3-1/TRBV3-2	TRBJ1-2	.	.	CASSQGTSNYGYTF	TGTGCCAGCAGCCAAGGGACAAGTAACTATGGCTACACCTTC
TRBV19	TRBJ1-6	.	.	CASSTTPQGYNSPLHF	TGTGCCAGTAGTACCACCCCGCAGGGCTATAATTCACCCCTCCACTTT
TRBV5-1	TRBJ1-1	once	TRBD1	CASSSHRGGNTEAFF	TGTGCCAGCAGCTCGCACAGGGGGGGTAACACTGAAGCTTTCTTT
TRBV5-6	TRBJ2-2	.	TRBD2	CASSGLAGMVGELFF	TGTGCCAGCTCCGGACTAGCGGGGATGGTCGGGGAGCTGTTTTTT
TRBV12-3/TRBV12-4	TRBJ2-3	few	.	CASSRGTDTQYF	TGTGCCAGCAGTCGGGGCACAGATACGCAGTATTTT
TRBV11-3	TRBJ1-1	.	.	CASSFEGGAFF	TGTGCCAGCAGCTTTGAGGGTGGAGCTTTCTTT
TRBV6-5	TRBJ1-3	.	.	CASSLLPPGNTIYF	TGTGCCAGCAGTCTTCTACCCCCTGGAAACACCATATATTTT
TRBV9	TRBJ2-1	.	.	CASSVDGGVAFF	TGTGCCAGCAGCGTAGATGGGGGCGTAGCGTTCTTC
TRBV12-5	TRBJ1-2	once	.	CASGLAGPDGYTF	TGTGCTAGTGGCTTGGCAGGGCCTGATGGCTACACCTTC
TRBV6-5	TRBJ2-1	many	TRBD2	CASSYSAGGYDEQFF	TGTGCCAGCAGTTACTCAGCGGGGGGGTACGATGAGCAGTTCTTC
TRBV9	TRBJ2-2	.	.	CASSPGGGLGHTGELFF	TGTGCCAGCAGCCCTGGGGGAGGCCTCGGACACACCGGGGAGCTGTTTTTT
TRBV18	TRBJ1-3	.	.	CASSPQSFSGNTIYF	TGTGCCAGCTCACCACAGAGCTTCTCTGGAAACACCATATATTTT
TRBV28	TRBJ1-1	.	.	CASIPDSGNTEAFF	TGTGCCAGCATCCCGGACAGCGGGAACACTGAAGCTTTCTTT
TRBV4-1	TRBJ2-1	.	TRBD1	CASSQRDRGPVDEQFF	TGCGCCAGCAGCCAAAGGGACAGGGGGCCGGTCGATGAGCAGTTCTTC
TRBV18	TRBJ2-1	.	.	CASAGQLMSNEQFF	TGTGCCAGCGCGGGACAGCTAATGAGCAATGAGCAGTTCTTC
TRBV6-5	TRBJ1-1	.	.	CASSYDGGAEAFF	TGTGCCAGCAGTTACGACGGCGGCGCTGAAGCTTTCTTT
TRBV4-3	TRBJ1-6	once	.	CASSQDPGREDSPLHF	TGCGCCAGCAGCCAAGATCCTGGCAGGGAAGATTCACCCCTCCACTTT
TRBV5-6	TRBJ1-6	.	.	CASSLNLQSPLHF	TGTGCCAGCAGCTTAAATTTACAATCACCCCTCCACTTT
TRBV7-2	TRBJ1-5	.	.	CASSGRGVNQPQHF	TGTGCCAGCAGCGGGCGCGGGGTGAATCAGCCCCAGCATTTT
TRBV4-3	TRBJ1-6	.	.	CASSQDSGGGYNSPLHF	TGCGCCAGCAGCCAAGATTCCGGTGGGGGGTATAATTCACCCCTCCACTTT
TRBV6-4	TRBJ2-2	.	TRBD1	CASSGGQGDTGELFF	TGTGCCAGCAGTGGGGGACAGGGAGACACCGGGGAGCTGTTTTTT
TRBV6-4	TRBJ2-1	few	TRBD1	CASSAGTGGFNEQFF	TGTGCCAGCAGCGCCGGGACAGGGGGTTTCAATGAGCAGTTCTTC
TRBV3-1/TRBV3-2	TRBJ1-2	.	TRBD1	CASSPGTGAYGYTF	TGTGCCAGCAGCCCCGGGACAGGGGCCTATGGCTACACCTTC
TRBV28	TRBJ2-3	.	.	CASSLRGGQDTQYF	TGTGCCAGCAGTTTAAGGGGGGGGCAAGATACGCAGTATTTT
TRBV28	TRBJ2-1	.	.	CASSLGPPGSNEQFF	TGTGCCAGCAGTTTAGGCCCCCCGGGGTCGAATGAGCAGTTCTTC
TRBV28	TRBJ1-5	.	.	CASSLGGATNQPQHF	TGTGCCAGCAGTTTAGGAGGGGCCACTAATCAGCCCCAGCATTTT
TRBV5-1	TRBJ2-3	few	TRBD1	CASEPGQLTDTQYF	TGCGCCAGTGAGCCGGGACAGCTCACAGATACGCAGTATTTT
TRBV24-1	TRBJ2-2	.	TRBD2	CATGLAGDTGELFF	TGTGCCACAGGACTAGCGGGAGACACCGGGGAGCTGTTTTTT
TRBV29-1	TRBJ2-3	.	TRBD1	CSSTGQGLTDTQYF	TGCAGCTCTACCGGACAGGGGTTGACAGATACGCAGTATTTT
TRBV7-6	TRBJ1-2	.	TRBD1	CASSLVDRRLGTAYGYTF	TGTGCCAGCAGCTTAGTGGATCGGCGGTTGGGGACAGCGTATGGCTACACCTTC
TRBV3-1/TRBV3-2	TRBJ1-1	.	TRBD1	CASSHGGTGDQAEAFF	TGTGCCAGCAGCCATGGGGGGACAGGGGATCAAGCTGAAGCTTTCTTT